This T cell receptor (beta chain) emerged from a study of chronic HIV infection and antiretroviral therapy. The ends were cut back, 10 bases at V and 1 base at J, with 11 bases in the middle. The germline V gene encodes CDR1 LNHDA and CDR2 SQIVND (reference sequence). This CDR3 comprises 12 residues. This clonotype was recorded at least ten times. TCRdb fed the 5' RACE reads into MiXCR, producing one record per CDR3 protein. The data contain around 30,000 distinct CDR3 sequences, 7% to 10% of them singletons. J is TRBJ2-7 and V is TRBV19; weak D call: TRBD2 (5 bases). The receptor was isolated from an adult who had HIV and had not received antiretroviral therapy, or was an uninfected healthy control (not recorded which). Sequencing was done on a sample of peripheral blood. For the CDR3, the DNA is TGTGCCACACAAGGACTGTCCTACGAGCAGTACTTC. Its protein is CATQGLSYEQYF.